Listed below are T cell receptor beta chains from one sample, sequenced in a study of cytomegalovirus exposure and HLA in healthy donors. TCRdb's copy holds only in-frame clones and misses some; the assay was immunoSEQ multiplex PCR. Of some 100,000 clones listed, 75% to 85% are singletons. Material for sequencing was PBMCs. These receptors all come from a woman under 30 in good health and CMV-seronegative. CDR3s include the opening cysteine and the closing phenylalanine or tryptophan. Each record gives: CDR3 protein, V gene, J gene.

CDR3aa: CASSPRSSGSTDTQYF
v_gene: TRBV7-2
j_gene: TRBJ2-3

CDR3aa: CASSQGHTGLVGKSNYGYTF
v_gene: TRBV9
j_gene: TRBJ1-2

CDR3aa: CASSGTGTTEAFF
v_gene: TRBV9
j_gene: TRBJ1-1

CDR3aa: CASSQDVFGAGANVLTF
v_gene: TRBV14
j_gene: TRBJ2-6

CDR3aa: CAWSVGGDTQYF
v_gene: TRBV30
j_gene: TRBJ2-3

CDR3aa: CASTDTGTGSNEQFF
v_gene: TRBV5-6
j_gene: TRBJ2-1

CDR3aa: CASSSQSVGEGYEQYF
v_gene: TRBV6-5
j_gene: TRBJ2-7

CDR3aa: CASSLLGGDYEQYF
v_gene: TRBV5-1
j_gene: TRBJ2-7

CDR3aa: CSVGGASTDTQYF
v_gene: TRBV29-1
j_gene: TRBJ2-3

CDR3aa: CASTNRGPEQFF
v_gene: TRBV28
j_gene: TRBJ2-1

CDR3aa: CASSQVPLGGDTQYF
v_gene: TRBV4-3
j_gene: TRBJ2-3

CDR3aa: CASSVPRLRGNMDTQYF
v_gene: TRBV2
j_gene: TRBJ2-3

CDR3aa: CASTVEGGANEQYF
v_gene: TRBV2
j_gene: TRBJ2-7

CDR3aa: CATSAQVLYEQYF
v_gene: TRBV15
j_gene: TRBJ2-7

CDR3aa: CASSYAGSYGYTF
v_gene: TRBV6-6
j_gene: TRBJ1-2

CDR3aa: CASSLQVDNEQFF
v_gene: TRBV7-2
j_gene: TRBJ2-1

CDR3aa: CASHAGTGQAVPGELFF
v_gene: TRBV9
j_gene: TRBJ2-2

CDR3aa: CASWGRSISGNTIYF
v_gene: TRBV6-6
j_gene: TRBJ1-3

CDR3aa: CASRGQPYGYTF
v_gene: TRBV9
j_gene: TRBJ1-2

CDR3aa: CASRRGLGLAGGPNTGELFF
v_gene: TRBV2
j_gene: TRBJ2-2

CDR3aa: CASSSRDMYSYEQYF
v_gene: TRBV28
j_gene: TRBJ2-7

CDR3aa: CASSFGGRSQPQHF
v_gene: TRBV28
j_gene: TRBJ1-5

CDR3aa: CASSGLAGGHNEQFF
v_gene: TRBV5-4
j_gene: TRBJ2-1

CDR3aa: CASSKTVGVDNSPLHF
v_gene: TRBV4-3
j_gene: TRBJ1-6

CDR3aa: CARSPTGTGGETKNIQYF
v_gene: TRBV5-3
j_gene: TRBJ2-4

CDR3aa: CASSLVDRAGTDTQYF
v_gene: TRBV7-6
j_gene: TRBJ2-3

CDR3aa: CASSPFGGQSDTQYF
v_gene: TRBV7-3
j_gene: TRBJ2-3

CDR3aa: CASSVAGQNEKLFF
v_gene: TRBV9
j_gene: TRBJ1-4

CDR3aa: CATSRDATGEGGYTF
v_gene: TRBV15
j_gene: TRBJ1-2

CDR3aa: CAIKRQGSNTEAFF
v_gene: TRBV10-3
j_gene: TRBJ1-1

CDR3aa: CASSVGRQGYEQYF
v_gene: TRBV9
j_gene: TRBJ2-7

CDR3aa: CASTHYEQYF
v_gene: TRBV10-2
j_gene: TRBJ2-7

CDR3aa: CASSFSGADTQYF
v_gene: TRBV5-6
j_gene: TRBJ2-3

CDR3aa: CASSPRAGATDTQYF
v_gene: TRBV5-4
j_gene: TRBJ2-3

CDR3aa: CASSLVGDRGFEQFF
v_gene: TRBV5-4
j_gene: TRBJ2-1

CDR3aa: CASSLRGADYEQYF
v_gene: TRBV5-6
j_gene: TRBJ2-7

CDR3aa: CASSFGTGFSYGYTF
v_gene: TRBV11-2
j_gene: TRBJ1-2

CDR3aa: CANSEQGYNSPLHF
v_gene: TRBV5-1
j_gene: TRBJ1-6

CDR3aa: CASSLSNGGAGNEQFF
v_gene: TRBV5-5
j_gene: TRBJ2-1

CDR3aa: CASSLDRGNSPLHF
v_gene: TRBV5-1
j_gene: TRBJ1-6

CDR3aa: CASSWGTAPYEQYF
v_gene: TRBV27
j_gene: TRBJ2-7

CDR3aa: CASSLSGGGSEQYF
v_gene: TRBV28
j_gene: TRBJ2-7

CDR3aa: CATSRASGGADTQYF
v_gene: TRBV15
j_gene: TRBJ2-3

CDR3aa: CASSPDSSYNSPLHF
v_gene: TRBV6-6
j_gene: TRBJ1-6

CDR3aa: CASRPRGSLVDTQYF
v_gene: TRBV27
j_gene: TRBJ2-3

CDR3aa: CASSQETGEPYNEQFF
v_gene: TRBV4-2
j_gene: TRBJ2-1

CDR3aa: CASSQEGGLAGDNPYEQYF
v_gene: TRBV4-1
j_gene: NA

CDR3aa: CASSPWGRGANVLTF
v_gene: TRBV7-8
j_gene: TRBJ2-6

CDR3aa: CARGDRENEETQYF
v_gene: TRBV2
j_gene: TRBJ2-5

CDR3aa: CASSQGGTGGREQYF
v_gene: TRBV14
j_gene: TRBJ2-7

CDR3aa: CASSLQGAKNIQYF
v_gene: TRBV7-9
j_gene: TRBJ2-4

CDR3aa: CASSSVGLAGNNEQFF
v_gene: TRBV7-8
j_gene: TRBJ2-1

CDR3aa: CASSAGTGVPFNTEAFF
v_gene: TRBV5-5
j_gene: TRBJ1-1

CDR3aa: CASTPGARQPQHF
v_gene: TRBV6-5
j_gene: TRBJ1-5

CDR3aa: CASSPLGTEVNEQYF
v_gene: TRBV28
j_gene: TRBJ2-7

CDR3aa: CAWTAGELYGYTF
v_gene: TRBV30
j_gene: TRBJ1-2

CDR3aa: CASSLTGGNEQFF
v_gene: TRBV7-3
j_gene: TRBJ2-1

CDR3aa: CASSLNAAERYEQYF
v_gene: TRBV7-8
j_gene: TRBJ2-7

CDR3aa: CASSSRAAGAYEQYF
v_gene: TRBV7-2
j_gene: NA